The 8 T cell receptor beta chains in this list originate from one sample, sequenced in a study of T-cell memory formation after mild COVID-19. TCRdb reprocessed the 5' RACE reads via MiXCR and lists one record per CDR3 protein. The sample has hundreds of thousands of distinct CDR3 sequences; about a sixth are singletons. Sequencing used PBMCs or a T cell subset sorted from them (not recorded which). These receptors all stem from a man aged 18 to 30 who had mild COVID-19 (a few samples of this study predate the infection). Cell type and time point are not known.

This clonotype was counted between two and nine times. The chain employs TRBV21-1 and TRBJ2-3; TRBD1 is the table's D call, not checked against the DNA. TRBV21-1 is tagged as a pseudogene. The CDR3 has 15 amino acids. The CDR3 sequence is CASTRVRGTTDTQYF. The CDR3 DNA follows: TGTGCCAGCACCAGAGTTCGGGGGACCACAGATACGCAGTATTTT.

This sequence joins TRBV7-2 and TRBJ2-3, with a possible D match to TRBD2 (6 bases). Germline V lookup: CDR1 SGHTA, CDR2 FQGNSA. Trimming pared 5 bases from V and 6 bases from J, leaving 18 bases between. This CDR3 has 15 residues. The CDR3 sequence is CASSLAGTEGDTQYF. CDR3 in DNA: TGTGCCAGCAGCCTGGCGGGGACGGAGGGTGATACGCAGTATTTT.

In this sample, this clonotype turned up a few times. This sequence joins TRBV28 and TRBJ2-1; 9 bases are a match to TRBD2. Trimming cost V 5 bases and J 7 bases; bases outside gene matches: 9. CDR3 size: 15 residues. Germline V gene data show CDR1 as MDHEN and CDR2 as SYDVKM. The CDR3, as DNA: TGTGCCAGCAGTCGGGCGGGGGGGCATATAAATGAGCAGTTCTTC. Protein sequence: CASSRAGGHINEQFF.

The CDR3, as DNA: TGTGCCAGCAGCTGGGACAGGGTTTATGAGCAGTTCTTC. Its protein product is CASSWDRVYEQFF. The V gene is TRBV7-2, the J gene TRBJ2-1; 9 bases are shared with TRBD1. V trimming: 4 bases; J trimming: 8 bases; junction bases outside the gene matches: 3. Germline CDR1 is SGHTA and CDR2 is FQGNSA. The CDR3 has 13 residues.

The rearrangement uses TRBV7-2 and TRBJ1-4; D gene ambiguous. Germline loops: CDR1 SGHTA, CDR2 FQGNSA. V was cut by 5 bases and J by 2 bases, with 15 bases left in between. This CDR3 has 16 residues. CDR3 protein: CASSQAPKTTNEKLFF. CDR3 nucleotide sequence: TGTGCCAGCAGCCAAGCCCCGAAGACCACTAATGAAAAACTGTTTTTT.

The CDR3 protein is CASSPLELAGANVLTF. CDR3 coding DNA: TGTGCCAGCAGCCCCTTAGAGTTGGCTGGGGCCAACGTCCTGACTTTC. This chain joins TRBV7-3 and TRBJ2-6; D remains unclear. The CDR3 covers 16 residues. The germline gives CDR1 SGHTA, CDR2 FQGTGA. V lost 5 bases to trimming and J lost 2 bases, with 13 bases between them.

This clonotype was detected a few times. V gene TRBV15 combines with J gene TRBJ1-1; unclear D gene. Germline CDR1 and CDR2: LNHNV and YYDKDF (reference sequence). V lost 4 bases and J 1 base, leaving 13 bases between the germline ends. This CDR3 is 15 amino acids long. The CDR3 DNA follows: TGTGCCACCAGCAAATCACCCCAAGGGAACACTGAAGCTTTCTTT. Its protein product is CATSKSPQGNTEAFF.

Many counts were recorded for this clonotype. V usage is TRBV3-1 and J usage is TRBJ1-2; D ambiguous. Looked up from germline, CDR1 is LGHDT and CDR2 is YNNKEL (reference sequence). V was pared by 1 base and J by 4 bases, with 10 bases between. The CDR3 is 14 residues long. The CDR3 sequence: CASSQADGGYGYTF. Here the CDR3 DNA reads TGTGCCAGCAGCCAAGCGGACGGAGGCTATGGCTACACCTTC.